What follows describes a single T cell receptor beta chain. Its antigen is not known. This sample stems from a study of brain metastases from non-small cell lung cancer. General study results and limits: Brain metastases shared most TCR repertoire with primaries, with sparse T cells. T-cell infiltration was lower in brain metastases than primaries (P < 0.001). Expanded T-cell clones appeared in around 68% of brain metastases over primaries.

This CDR3 spans 19 amino acids. Germline CDR1 reads SGHTA; CDR2 reads FQGNSA. V lost 0 bases and J 7 bases, leaving 25 bases between the germline ends. Sequencing was performed with immunoSEQ multiplex PCR; in TCRdb, only in-frame clones are kept and a portion is missing. Here the sample spans over 2,500 clones, around four fifths being singletons. V usage is TRBV7-2 and J usage is TRBJ2-4, with D possibly being TRBD1 (6 bases). Sequencing input: primary lung tumor tissue. The TCR sequence derives from a donor at least 40 years old with non-small cell lung cancer. The CDR3 loop is CASSLARTAFTMSGNIQYF. The DNA of the CDR3 is TGTGCCAGCAGCTTAGCACGGACAGCCTTCACCATGTCCGGCAACATTCAGTACTTC.